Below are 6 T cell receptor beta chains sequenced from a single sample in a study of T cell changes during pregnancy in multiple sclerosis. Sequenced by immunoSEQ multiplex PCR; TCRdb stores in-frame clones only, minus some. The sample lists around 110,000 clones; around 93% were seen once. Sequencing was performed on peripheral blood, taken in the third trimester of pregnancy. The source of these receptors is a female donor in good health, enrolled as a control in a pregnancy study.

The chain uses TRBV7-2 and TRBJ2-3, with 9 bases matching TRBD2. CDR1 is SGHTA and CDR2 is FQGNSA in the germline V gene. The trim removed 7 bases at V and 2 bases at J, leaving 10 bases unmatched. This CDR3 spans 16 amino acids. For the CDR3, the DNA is TGTGCCAGCAATCGAGGCCCTAGCGGGGTCACAGATACGCAGTATTTT. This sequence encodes CASNRGPSGVTDTQYF.

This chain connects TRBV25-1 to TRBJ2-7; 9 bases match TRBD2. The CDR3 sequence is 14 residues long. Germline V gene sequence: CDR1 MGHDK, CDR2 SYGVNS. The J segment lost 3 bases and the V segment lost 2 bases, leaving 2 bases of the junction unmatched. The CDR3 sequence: CASSEAGGNYEQYF. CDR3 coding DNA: TGTGCCAGCAGTGAAGCGGGGGGGAACTACGAGCAGTACTTC.

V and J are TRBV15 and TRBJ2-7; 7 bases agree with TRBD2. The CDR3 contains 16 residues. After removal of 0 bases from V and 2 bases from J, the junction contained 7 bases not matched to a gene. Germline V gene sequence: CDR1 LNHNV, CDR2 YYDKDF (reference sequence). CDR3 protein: CATSRDGREPPYEQYF. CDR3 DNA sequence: TGTGCCACCAGCAGAGATGGGCGGGAGCCCCCCTACGAGCAGTACTTC. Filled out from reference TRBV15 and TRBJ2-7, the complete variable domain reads DAMVIQNPRYQVTQFGKPVTLSCSQTLNHNVMYWYQQKSSQAPKLLFHYYDKDFNNEADTPDNFQSRRPNTSFCFLDIRSPGLGDTAMYLCATSRDGREPPYEQYFGPGTRLTVT.

CDR3 sequence (DNA): TGTGCCAGCAGTTCAGGGGGCTACACCGGGGAGCTGTTTTTT. Residues: CASSSGGYTGELFF. The chain employs TRBV27 and TRBJ2-2, with 8 positions matching TRBD1. V lost 4 bases to trimming and J lost 3 bases; unmatched junction nucleotides: 1. Germline lookup yields CDR1 MNHEY and CDR2 SMNVEV (reference sequence). This CDR3 contains 14 residues.

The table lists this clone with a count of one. The CDR3, as DNA: TGTGCCACCAGCTTCGGACACCTATCTGGAAACACCATATATTTT. This sequence encodes CATSFGHLSGNTIYF. The chain uses TRBV15 and TRBJ1-3, with D possibly TRBD1 on 5 matching bases. CDR1 and CDR2 (germline): LNHNV, YYDKDF (reference sequence). There are 15 residues in the CDR3. The V gene lost 5 bases and the J gene lost 1 base, with 12 bases spanning the gap.

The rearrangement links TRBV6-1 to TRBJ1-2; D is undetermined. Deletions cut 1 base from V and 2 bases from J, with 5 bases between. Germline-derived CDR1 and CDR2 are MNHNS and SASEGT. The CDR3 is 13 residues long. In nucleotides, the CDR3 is TGTGCCAGCAGTGAAGTCTCGAACTATGGCTACACCTTC. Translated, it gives CASSEVSNYGYTF.